This TCR beta chain was sequenced in a study of cytomegalovirus exposure and HLA in healthy donors. Study-wide points: The authors enumerated over 150 TCR beta chains as linked to cytomegalovirus.

Regarding this clone: Its target is not known.

The primer mix had 60 Vbeta and 13 Jbeta primers. Libraries were prepared by immunoSEQ multiplex PCR; TCRdb keeps only in-frame clonotypes and omits some of them. In the table there are some 130,000 clones, roughly 80% of which are singletons. The CDR3 consists of 13 residues. The V gene end was trimmed by 6 bases and the J gene end by 1 base; junction bases not matched to a gene: 1. Germline V gene lookup returns CDR1 SEHNR and CDR2 FQNEAQ (reference sequence). Sequenced: PBMCs. V usage is TRBV7-9 and J usage is TRBJ1-1; 8 bases match TRBD1. This TCR was sampled from a woman between 50 and 59 years old in good health and CMV-seropositive. The CDR3 bases are TGTGCCAGCAGGGGGACAGGGAACACTGAAGCTTTCTTT. Its translation is CASRGTGNTEAFF.